This TCR beta chain stems from a study of identical twins. This clonotype has ten or more counts. Its antigen is as yet unknown. Points from the study as a whole: Analyses based on zero insertions could be partly confounded by invariant MAIT and iNKT cells. In monozygotic twins, models underestimated the sharing of out-of-frame TCR alpha.

A universal primer site arose from template switching, and cDNA bore unique molecular identifiers. From the 5' RACE reads, TCRdb called clonotypes with MiXCR, one entry per CDR3 protein. The profile shows under 250,000 distinct CDR3 sequences, around a tenth of them singletons. The germline gives CDR1 LGHDT, CDR2 YNNKEL (reference sequence). There are 13 residues in the CDR3. Trimming took off 6 bases at V and 5 bases at J, with 10 bases between the two ends. The J gene is TRBJ1-4, the V gene TRBV3-1; maybe TRBD1 (6 bases). This TCR was recovered from a woman younger than 30 in good health. Source material: memory (CD45RO+) T cells sorted from blood. The CDR3 nucleotides read TGTGCCAGCAGATCCGGGGGCAATGAAAAACTGTTTTTT. Amino acid sequence: CASRSGGNEKLFF.